This TCR beta chain was observed in a study of T-cell reconstitution after alpha-beta-depleted transplantation in children. General observations from the study: Several hundred rapidly expanded clones from non-depleted graft cells reportedly supplied alpha-beta T cells about two months post-transplant. The high TCRbeta diversity at day 60 in some patients came from surviving recipient T cells and thymic progenitors. One year post-transplant, T-cell counts and diversity were largely derived from T cells produced anew.

This CDR3 contains 15 residues. The V gene's germline CDR1 is DFQATT and CDR2 SNEGSKA (reference sequence). Ten or more counts support this clonotype. What it binds is unknown. The authors prepared the TCRbeta library with unique molecular identifiers. In TCRdb, the PCR reads were re-called with MiXCR into one record per CDR3 protein. This table has approximately 500,000 distinct CDR3 sequences, roughly a tenth appearing once. This clonotype originated in a child aged 2-9 years with inherited bone marrow failure, due to receive a stem cell transplant. The V and J genes are TRBV20-1 and TRBJ2-1; tentative D call: TRBD1 (6 bases). The sequences come from PBMCs, collected before TCRalphabeta/CD19-depleted stem cell transplant. The CDR3 sequence is CSLSFLDSSYNEQFF. The CDR3 DNA sequence: TGCAGCTTATCATTCCTGGACAGCTCTTACAATGAGCAGTTCTTC.